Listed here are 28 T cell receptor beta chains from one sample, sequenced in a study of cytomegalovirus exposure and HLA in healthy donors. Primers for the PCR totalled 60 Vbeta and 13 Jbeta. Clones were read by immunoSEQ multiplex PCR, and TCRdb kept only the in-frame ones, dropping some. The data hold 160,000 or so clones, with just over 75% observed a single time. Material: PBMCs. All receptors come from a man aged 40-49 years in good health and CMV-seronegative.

The CDR3 DNA reads as TGTGCCAGCAGCCCTGGACAGGGACCGGGATCCTACGAGCAGTACTTC. Its translation is CASSPGQGPGSYEQYF. The chain couples TRBV7-8 to TRBJ2-7; TRBD1 agrees at 8 bases. J gave up 1 base and V 5 bases, and 10 bases lay outside the gene matches. This CDR3 has 16 amino acids. The V gene's germline CDR1 is SGHVS and CDR2 FQNEAQ.

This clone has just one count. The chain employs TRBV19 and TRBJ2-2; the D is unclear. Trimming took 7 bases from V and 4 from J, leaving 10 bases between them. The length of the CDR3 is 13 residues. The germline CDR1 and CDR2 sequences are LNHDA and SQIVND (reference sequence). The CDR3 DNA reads TGTGCCAGTACAGAGGCCTTCACCGGGGAGCTGTTTTTT. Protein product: CASTEAFTGELFF. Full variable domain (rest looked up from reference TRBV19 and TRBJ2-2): DGGITQSPKYLFRKEGQNVTLSCEQNLNHDAMYWYRQDPGQGLRLIYYSQIVNDFQKGDIAEGYSVSREKKESFPLTVTSAQKNPTAFYLCASTEAFTGELFFGEGSRLTVL.

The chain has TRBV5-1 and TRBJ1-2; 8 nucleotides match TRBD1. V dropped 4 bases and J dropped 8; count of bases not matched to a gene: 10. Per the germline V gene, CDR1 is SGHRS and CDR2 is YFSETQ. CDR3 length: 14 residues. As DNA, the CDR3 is TGCGCCAGCAGCCTGACAGGGGAAGCTCGAGGCTACACCTTC. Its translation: CASSLTGEARGYTF.

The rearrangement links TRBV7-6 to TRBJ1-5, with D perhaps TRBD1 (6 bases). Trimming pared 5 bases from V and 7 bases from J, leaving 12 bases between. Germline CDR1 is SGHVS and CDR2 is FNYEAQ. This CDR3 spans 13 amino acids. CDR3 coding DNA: TGTGCCAGCAGCACCCGGACAGAGCAGCCCCAGCATTTT. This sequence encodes CASSTRTEQPQHF.

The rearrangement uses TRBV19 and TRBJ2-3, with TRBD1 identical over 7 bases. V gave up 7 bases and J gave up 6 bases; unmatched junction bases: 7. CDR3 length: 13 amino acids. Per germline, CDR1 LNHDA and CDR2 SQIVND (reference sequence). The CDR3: CASTEGAVDTQYF. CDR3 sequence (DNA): TGTGCCAGTACCGAGGGGGCAGTGGATACGCAGTATTTT.

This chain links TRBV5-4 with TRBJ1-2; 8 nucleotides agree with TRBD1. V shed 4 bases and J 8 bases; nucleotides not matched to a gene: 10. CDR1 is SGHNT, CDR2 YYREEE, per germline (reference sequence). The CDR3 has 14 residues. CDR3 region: CASSPDRAAGGYTF. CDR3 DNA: TGTGCCAGCAGCCCGGACAGGGCGGCAGGCGGCTACACCTTC.

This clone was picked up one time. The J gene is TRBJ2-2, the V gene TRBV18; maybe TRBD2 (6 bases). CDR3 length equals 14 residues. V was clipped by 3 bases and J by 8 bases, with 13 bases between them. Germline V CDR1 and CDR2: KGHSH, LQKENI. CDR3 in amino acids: CASSPDQGGGELFF. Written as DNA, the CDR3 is TGTGCCAGCTCACCCGACCAAGGAGGGGGGGAGCTGTTTTTT.

The CDR3 region is CASSGQGGGSSQYF. CDR3 sequence (DNA): TGTGCCAGCAGTGGACAGGGTGGGGGGAGCAGTCAGTACTTC. The rearrangement joins TRBV6-5 to TRBJ2-4; 8 positions match TRBD1. The junction had 12 bases not matched to a gene; V was cut back by 5 bases and J by 12 bases. CDR1 and CDR2 from the germline V gene are MNHEY and SVGAGI. CDR3 length: 14 residues.

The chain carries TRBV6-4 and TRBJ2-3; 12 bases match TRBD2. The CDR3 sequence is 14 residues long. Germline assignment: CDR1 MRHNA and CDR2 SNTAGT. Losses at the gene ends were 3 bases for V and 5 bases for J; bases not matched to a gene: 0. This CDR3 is CASSEGLAGDTQYF. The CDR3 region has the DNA TGTGCCAGCAGTGAGGGACTAGCGGGAGATACGCAGTATTTT.

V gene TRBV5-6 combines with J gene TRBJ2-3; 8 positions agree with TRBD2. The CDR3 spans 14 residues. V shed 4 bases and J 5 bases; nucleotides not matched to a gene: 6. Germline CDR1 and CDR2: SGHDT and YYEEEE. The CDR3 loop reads CASSPGLAEDTQYF. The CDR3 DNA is TGTGCCAGCAGCCCCGGACTAGCTGAAGATACGCAGTATTTT.

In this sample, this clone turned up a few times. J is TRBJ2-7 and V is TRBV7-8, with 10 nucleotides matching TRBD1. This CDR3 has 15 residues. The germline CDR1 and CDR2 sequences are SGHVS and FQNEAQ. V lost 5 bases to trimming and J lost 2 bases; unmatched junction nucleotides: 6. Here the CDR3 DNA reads TGTGCCAGCAGCCCCTGGACAGGGGGGACCTACGAGCAGTACTTC. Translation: CASSPWTGGTYEQYF.

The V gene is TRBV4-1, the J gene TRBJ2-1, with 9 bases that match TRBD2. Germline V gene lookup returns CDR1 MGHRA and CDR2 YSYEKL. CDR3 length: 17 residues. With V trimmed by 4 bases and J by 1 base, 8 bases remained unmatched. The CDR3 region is CASSLGLARRSYNEQFF. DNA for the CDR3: TGCGCCAGCAGCCTGGGACTAGCCAGGAGGTCCTACAATGAGCAGTTCTTC.

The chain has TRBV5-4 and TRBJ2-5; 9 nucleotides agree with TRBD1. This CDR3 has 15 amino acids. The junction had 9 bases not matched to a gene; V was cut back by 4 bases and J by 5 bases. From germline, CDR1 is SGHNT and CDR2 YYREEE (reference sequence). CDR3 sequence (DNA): TGTGCCAGCAGCGCGGCAGGGACAGGGAGGGAGACCCAGTACTTC. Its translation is CASSAAGTGRETQYF.

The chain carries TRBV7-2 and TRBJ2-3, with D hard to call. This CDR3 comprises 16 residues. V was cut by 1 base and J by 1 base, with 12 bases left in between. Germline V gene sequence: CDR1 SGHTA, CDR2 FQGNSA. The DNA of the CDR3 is TGTGCCAGCAGCTTAGATCACACACGGGGCACAGATACGCAGTATTTT. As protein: CASSLDHTRGTDTQYF.

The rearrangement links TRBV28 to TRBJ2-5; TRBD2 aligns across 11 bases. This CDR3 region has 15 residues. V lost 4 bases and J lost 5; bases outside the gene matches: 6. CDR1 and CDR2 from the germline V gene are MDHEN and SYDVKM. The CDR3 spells CASSSIAGGLETQYF. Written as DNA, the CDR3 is TGTGCCAGCAGTTCCATAGCGGGAGGGCTGGAGACCCAGTACTTC.

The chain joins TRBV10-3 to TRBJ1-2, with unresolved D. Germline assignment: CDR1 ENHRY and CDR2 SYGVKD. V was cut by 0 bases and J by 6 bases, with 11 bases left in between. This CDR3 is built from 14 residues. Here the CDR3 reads CAISESGVRNGYTF. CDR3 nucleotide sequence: TGTGCCATCAGTGAGTCCGGGGTGCGGAATGGCTACACCTTC.

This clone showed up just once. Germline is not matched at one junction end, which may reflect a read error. The CDR3 here is CSSIGQVYGYTF. In DNA form, the CDR3 reads TGTTCCAGCATCGGACAGGTCTATGGCTACACCTTC. J is TRBJ1-2 and V is TRBV7-9; 7 nucleotides align to TRBD1. Germline V gene sequence: CDR1 SEHNR, CDR2 FQNEAQ (reference sequence). This CDR3 spans 12 amino acids.

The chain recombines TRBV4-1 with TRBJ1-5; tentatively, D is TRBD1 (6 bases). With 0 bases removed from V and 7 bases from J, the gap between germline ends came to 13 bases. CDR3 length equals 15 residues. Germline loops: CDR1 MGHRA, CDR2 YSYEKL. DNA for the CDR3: TGCGCCAGCAGCCAAGAACGACAGGACGGACAGCCCCAGCATTTT. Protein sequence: CASSQERQDGQPQHF.

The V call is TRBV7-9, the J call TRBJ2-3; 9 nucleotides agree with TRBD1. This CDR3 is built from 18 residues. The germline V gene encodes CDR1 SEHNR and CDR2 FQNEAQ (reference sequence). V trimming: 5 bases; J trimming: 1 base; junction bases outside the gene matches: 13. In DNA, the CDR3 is TGTGCCAGCAGCATGGACAGGGGACACATTGGGGGCACAGATACGCAGTATTTT. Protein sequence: CASSMDRGHIGGTDTQYF.

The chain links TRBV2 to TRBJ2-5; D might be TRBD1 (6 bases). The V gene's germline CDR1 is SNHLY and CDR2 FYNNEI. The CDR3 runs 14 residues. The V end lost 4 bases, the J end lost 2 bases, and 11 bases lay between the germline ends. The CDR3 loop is CASSVWGLQETQYF. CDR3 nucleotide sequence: TGTGCCAGCAGTGTTTGGGGGCTTCAAGAGACCCAGTACTTC.

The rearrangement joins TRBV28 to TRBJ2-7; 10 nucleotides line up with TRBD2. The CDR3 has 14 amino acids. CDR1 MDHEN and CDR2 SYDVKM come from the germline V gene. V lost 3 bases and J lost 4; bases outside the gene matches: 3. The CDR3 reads CASSLSSGSYEQYF. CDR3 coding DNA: TGTGCCAGCAGTTTGTCTAGCGGGAGTTACGAGCAGTACTTC.

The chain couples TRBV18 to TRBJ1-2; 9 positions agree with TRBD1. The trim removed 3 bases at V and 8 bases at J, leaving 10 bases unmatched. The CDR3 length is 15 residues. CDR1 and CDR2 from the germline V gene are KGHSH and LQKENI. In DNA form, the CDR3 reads TGTGCCAGCTCACCGATGGGTCTCGGACAGGGGGGCTACACCTTC. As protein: CASSPMGLGQGGYTF.

CDR3 in DNA: TGCGCCAGCAGCCAGCAAGACAGCTACAATGAGCAGTTCTTC. Amino acids: CASSQQDSYNEQFF. This sequence joins TRBV4-1 and TRBJ2-1; D perhaps matches TRBD1 (5 bases). Trimming left V 3 bases short and J 3 bases short, with 9 bases between. Germline CDR1 reads MGHRA; CDR2 reads YSYEKL. The length of the CDR3 is 14 residues.

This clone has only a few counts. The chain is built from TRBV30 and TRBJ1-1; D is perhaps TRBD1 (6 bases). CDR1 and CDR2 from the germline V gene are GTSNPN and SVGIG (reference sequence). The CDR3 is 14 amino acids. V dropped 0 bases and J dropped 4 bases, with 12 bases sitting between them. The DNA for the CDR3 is TGTGCCTGGAGTGTATCCAGGGGTGGCACTGAAGCTTTCTTT. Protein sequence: CAWSVSRGGTEAFF.

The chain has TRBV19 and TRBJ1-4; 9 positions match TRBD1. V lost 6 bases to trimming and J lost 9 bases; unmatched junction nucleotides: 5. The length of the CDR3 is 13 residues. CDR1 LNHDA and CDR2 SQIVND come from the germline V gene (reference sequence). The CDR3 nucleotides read TGTGCCAGTAGCCTAGGGACAGGGAAAAAACTGTTTTTT. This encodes CASSLGTGKKLFF.

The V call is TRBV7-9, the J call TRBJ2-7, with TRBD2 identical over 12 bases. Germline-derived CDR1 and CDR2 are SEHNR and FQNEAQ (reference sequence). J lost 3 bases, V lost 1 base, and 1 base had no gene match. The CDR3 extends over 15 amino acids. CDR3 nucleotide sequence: TGTGCCAGCAGCTTAGAGACTAGCGGGAGCTACGAGCAGTACTTC. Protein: CASSLETSGSYEQYF.

CDR3 DNA: TGTGCCAGCAGTCCGACAGGGCGCACAGATACGCAGTATTTT. This gives the protein CASSPTGRTDTQYF. This chain links TRBV28 with TRBJ2-3; 7 bases agree with TRBD1. The germline V gene encodes CDR1 MDHEN and CDR2 SYDVKM. V was clipped by 5 bases and J by 1 base; unmatched bases: 3. There are 14 residues in the CDR3.

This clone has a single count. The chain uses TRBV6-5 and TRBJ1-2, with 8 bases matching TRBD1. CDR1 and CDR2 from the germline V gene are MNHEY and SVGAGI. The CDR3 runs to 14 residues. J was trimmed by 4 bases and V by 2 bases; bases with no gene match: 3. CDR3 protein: CASSYTDRGYGYTF. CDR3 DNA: TGTGCCAGCAGTTACACAGACAGGGGCTATGGCTACACCTTC.